The present TCR delta chain was sequenced within a study of γδ T cells in repeated Plasmodium falciparum infection. Study results and limitations: Waves of new clonotype selection appeared after repeated controlled infections in Vdelta2-negative, largely Vdelta1+, gammadelta T cells.

On this clone itself: Its antigen remains unidentified. The protein recorded in TCRdb matches a much larger clone and deviates from this DNA's translation at residue 11, suggesting a read error; the protein here is obtained by translating the DNA.

This CDR3 has 22 amino acids. V shed 4 bases and J 3 bases; nucleotides not matched to a gene: 25. Germline V gives CDR1 TSWWSYY, CDR2 QGS. Flow sorting of PBMC yielded separate Vgamma9/Vdelta2+ and Vdelta2-negative gammadelta T cell populations for bulk repertoire analysis. TCRdb re-processed the multiplex PCR reads via CATT. The sample yields approximately 50,000 delta-chain clones, more than 1.5% seen once. This chain links TRDV1 with TRDJ1; 11 bases match TRDD3. In the absence of a J gene in TCRdb, the DNA was matched to germline to assign it here. Sequenced material: gamma-delta T cells from blood. The clonotype originates from a pool of human donors (malaria-infected and uninfected, not separated). The CDR3, as DNA: TGTGCTCTTGGGGCAAAATGGCCTTTGACACACTGGGGGATATGGAGACCCGATAAACTCATCTTT. It translates to CALGAKWPLTHWGIWRPDKLIF.